The next 17 T cell receptor beta chains were all read from a single sample in a study of beta chain features in type 1 diabetes. The authors reverse transcribed all of the isolated RNA, so sequencing captured expressed TCRB transcripts. The data were produced by immunoSEQ multiplex PCR, yet TCRdb's version contains in-frame clones alone and is incomplete. The sample has about 370,000 clones, more than 12% seen once; the top ten hold about 0.019%. The sequencing input was naive CD4+ T cells from blood. Source of these receptors: a young woman in good health.

The chain combines TRBV5-4 with TRBJ1-4; the match to TRBD1 covers 8 bases. Germline CDR1 is SGHNT and CDR2 is YYREEE (reference sequence). Trimming removed 0 bases from V and 3 bases from J; junction bases left unmatched: 4. The CDR3 length is 16 residues. The CDR3, as DNA: TGTGCCAGCAGCTTGGGGTCGACAGGGGCTAATGAAAAACTGTTTTTT. It specifies CASSLGSTGANEKLFF.

This clone was seen more than once but under ten times. The chain carries TRBV2 and TRBJ1-4; the match to TRBD1 covers 12 bases. This CDR3 contains 15 residues. Germline-derived CDR1 and CDR2 are SNHLY and FYNNEI. The junction had 7 bases not matched to a gene; V was cut back by 7 bases and J by 7 bases. The CDR3 DNA sequence: TGTGCCAGCAAGTGGGGGACAGGGGGCGGTGAAAAACTGTTTTTT. Translation: CASKWGTGGGEKLFF.

CDR3 region: CASSLTPGHTGELFF. The CDR3 nucleotides read TGTGCCAGCAGCTTAACGCCGGGTCACACCGGGGAGCTGTTTTTT. The chain joins TRBV7-3 to TRBJ2-2; no clear D gene. The CDR3 runs to 15 residues. CDR1 and CDR2 from the germline V gene are SGHTA and FQGTGA. The V end was cut by 0 bases, the J end by 3 bases, with 8 bases between.

This clone was counted a few times. The chain joins TRBV29-1 to TRBJ2-1, with D possibly TRBD2 on 6 matching bases. The V and J ends lost 6 bases and 0 bases respectively, with 12 bases between them. Looked up from germline, CDR1 is SQVTM and CDR2 is ANQGSEA. The CDR3 is 14 amino acids. CDR3 DNA sequence: TGCAGCGTAGGGGACTTGAGCTCCTACAATGAGCAGTTCTTC. Translation: CSVGDLSSYNEQFF.

This clone occurred a few times. Additional DNA sequences in this sample encode the identical CDR3. The chain links TRBV7-9 to TRBJ1-1; no reliable D call. This CDR3 contains 13 residues. Trimming left V 3 bases short and J 1 base short, with 6 bases between. Germline V CDR1 and CDR2: SEHNR, FQNEAQ (reference sequence). The chain's CDR3 is CASSFQENTEAFF. CDR3 bases: TGTGCCAGCAGCTTTCAGGAGAACACTGAAGCTTTCTTT.

This clone has a handful of counts. Other DNA sequences in the sample encode the same CDR3. The V gene is TRBV29-1, the J gene TRBJ1-1, with D possibly being TRBD1 (5 bases). The CDR3 covers 12 residues. Per germline, CDR1 SQVTM and CDR2 ANQGSEA. The V gene lost 6 bases and the J gene lost 2 bases, with 10 bases spanning the gap. CDR3 region: CSVETVNTEAFF. Here the CDR3 DNA reads TGCAGCGTGGAGACAGTTAACACTGAAGCTTTCTTT.

This clone was observed a few times. J is TRBJ1-1 and V is TRBV4-1; 12 bases match TRBD1. V shed 1 base, J shed 11 bases, and the junction held 5 bases outside the gene matches. The germline V gene has CDR1 MGHRA and CDR2 YSYEKL. This CDR3 has 14 amino acids. CDR3 amino acids: CASSQGDRGRGAFF. CDR3 in DNA: TGCGCCAGCAGCCAAGGGGACAGGGGGCGCGGGGCTTTCTTT.

This chain joins TRBV5-4 and TRBJ2-5; TRBD1 might be the D (6 bases). V gave up 4 bases and J gave up 5 bases, with 12 bases separating them. The CDR3 contains 13 residues. The germline CDR1 and CDR2 sequences are SGHNT and YYREEE (reference sequence). The CDR3 spells CASSQGYTETQYF. The CDR3 coding sequence is TGTGCCAGCAGCCAGGGGTATACGGAGACCCAGTACTTC.

The genes are TRBV30 and TRBJ1-2, with 7 bases aligning to TRBD1. Unmatched junction bases numbered 7, after V lost 1 base and J lost 2 bases. The CDR3 is made up of 15 amino acids. The germline CDR1 and CDR2 sequences are GTSNPN and SVGIG (reference sequence). CDR3 DNA sequence: TGTGCCTGGAGTGCAGCTCCGGGACAGAACTATGGCTACACCTTC. It codes for CAWSAAPGQNYGYTF. The complete variable domain, with remaining parts taken from reference TRBV30 and TRBJ1-2, reads SQTIHQWPATLVQPVGSPLSLECTVEGTSNPNLYWYRQAAGRGLQLLFYSVGIGQISSEVPQNLSASRPQDRQFILSSKKLLLSDSGFYLCAWSAAPGQNYGYTFGSGTRLTVV.

This clone has more than one count but fewer than ten. V is TRBV7-2 and J is TRBJ2-7; TRBD2 might be the D (6 bases). The V and J ends lost 5 bases and 6 bases respectively, with 26 bases between them. The CDR3 sequence is 17 residues long. Germline assignment: CDR1 SGHTA and CDR2 FQGNSA. CDR3 coding DNA: TGTGCCAGCAGCGTGAGAGTACGTGCGGGAACCCTCACCGAGCAGTACTTC. It is translated as CASSVRVRAGTLTEQYF.

This clone was seen a few times. This CDR3 reads CASSPGSTGSGTEAFF. The CDR3 nucleotides are TGTGCCAGCAGTCCGGGATCGACAGGGTCCGGCACTGAAGCTTTCTTT. This chain links TRBV25-1 with TRBJ1-1, with 7 bases matching TRBD1. CDR1 is MGHDK and CDR2 is SYGVNS in the germline V gene. CDR3 size: 16 residues. V lost 5 bases, J lost 4 bases, and 13 bases stayed unmatched. Full variable domain (missing parts from reference TRBV25-1 and TRBJ1-1): EADIYQTPRYLVIGTGKKITLECSQTMGHDKMYWYQQDPGMELHLIHYSYGVNSTEKGDLSSESTVSRIRTEHFPLTLESARPSHTSQYLCASSPGSTGSGTEAFFGQGTRLTVV.

The DNA of the CDR3 is TGTGCCAGCAGCCGGGTTTACTACGAGCAGTACTTC. This encodes CASSRVYYEQYF. The J gene is TRBJ2-7, the V gene TRBV7-2; D is unresolved. The germline CDR1 and CDR2 sequences are SGHTA and FQGNSA. The CDR3 consists of 12 residues. V lost 5 bases and J lost 3, with 8 bases in between.

This rearrangement joins TRBV30 to TRBJ1-4, with a tentative D call TRBD1 (5 bases). The V and J ends lost 3 bases and 8 bases respectively, with 16 bases between them. The germline CDR1 and CDR2 sequences are GTSNPN and SVGIG (reference sequence). This CDR3 comprises 14 residues. CDR3 nucleotides: TGTGCCTGGAGCCTGGGAGGGGAGGGGGAAAAACTGTTTTTT. It yields the protein CAWSLGGEGEKLFF.

CDR3 nucleotides: TGCAGCGGGACGACTAGACATGAGCAGTTCTTC. This sequence encodes CSGTTRHEQFF. This rearrangement joins TRBV29-1 to TRBJ2-1, with a weak D call TRBD2 (6 bases). The CDR3 loop spans 11 amino acids. Germline V lookup: CDR1 SQVTM, CDR2 ANQGSEA. Trimming pared 7 bases from V and 8 bases from J, leaving 12 bases between.

The gene calls are TRBV29-1 and TRBJ2-1; 12 bases agree with TRBD2. The CDR3 has 17 residues. With V trimmed by 7 bases and J by 4 bases, 14 bases remained unmatched. Germline loops: CDR1 SQVTM, CDR2 ANQGSEA. CDR3 sequence (DNA): TGCAGCGCCCTAGGGGCCCCGACTAGCGGGGGTTACAATGAGCAGTTCTTC. Its protein is CSALGAPTSGGYNEQFF.

This clone occurred a few times. This sample includes further DNA sequences coding for the same CDR3. The V call is TRBV28, the J call TRBJ1-5, with D hard to call. The CDR3 length is 12 residues. Trimming took 3 bases from V and 5 from J, leaving 5 bases between them. Looked up from germline, CDR1 is MDHEN and CDR2 is SYDVKM. CDR3 sequence: CASSFSDQPQHF. CDR3 in DNA: TGTGCCAGCAGTTTCTCAGATCAGCCCCAGCATTTT.

Of note for this clone: Other nucleotide sequences in the sample specify the same CDR3. The chain joins TRBV29-1 to TRBJ2-5; 7 positions match TRBD1. Per the germline V gene, CDR1 is SQVTM and CDR2 is ANQGSEA. V was pared by 6 bases and J by 1 base, with 2 bases of the junction left unmatched. CDR3 length: 12 residues. CDR3 DNA sequence: TGCAGCGTGGGACAGCCCCAAGAGACCCAGTACTTC. As protein: CSVGQPQETQYF.